This TCR beta chain was observed in a study of shared clonotypes between healthy human individuals. Method: immunoSEQ multiplex PCR; TCRdb's copy keeps in-frame clones and lacks some. The repertoire consists of about 1 million clones, with 78% occurring once and the leading ten covering about 0.52%. Germline CDR1 is MNHNS and CDR2 is SASEGT. V was clipped by 4 bases and J by 2 bases, with 14 bases between them. This CDR3 has 15 amino acids. The receptor comes from a man aged 18-30 years in good health. Some clones in this sample may be carry-over from other donors' samples. Sequenced material: memory CD4+ T cells from PBMCs. Described subset: CD45RA-negative fraction. The chain recombines TRBV6-1 with TRBJ2-5; TRBD1 might be the D (6 bases). The CDR3 spells CASSATGLAQETQYF. The CDR3 DNA sequence: TGTGCCAGCAGTGCCACAGGGTTAGCGCAAGAGACCCAGTACTTC.